This is a list of T cell receptor beta chains from one sample in a study of cytomegalovirus exposure and HLA in healthy donors. The method was immunoSEQ multiplex PCR; TCRdb's version includes in-frame clones alone and lacks a portion of them. The sample is made up of just under 90,000 clones, and the top ten hold around 5% of it. Sequenced sample: PBMCs. The origin of the receptors is a girl aged 10-17 years in good health and CMV-seropositive. Each CDR3 is given with its conserved first and last residue. A D gene is named only where the DNA matches it firmly.

D: .
J: TRBJ1-6
V: TRBV7-9
CDR3: CASSLENSPLHF
DNA: TGTGCCAGCAGCTTGGAGAATTCACCCCTCCACTTT

D: .
J: TRBJ2-5
V: TRBV29-1
CDR3: CSVDQGGETQYF
DNA: TGCAGCGTTGATCAAGGGGGAGAGACCCAGTACTTC

D: .
J: TRBJ1-4
V: TRBV14
CDR3: CASSQVTAEKLFF
DNA: TGTGCCAGCAGCCAAGTCACTGCGGAAAAACTGTTTTTT

D: TRBD2
J: TRBJ2-1
V: TRBV6-5
CDR3: CASTRLAGGPLQQFF
DNA: TGTGCCAGCACCCGACTAGCGGGGGGGCCTTTGCAGCAGTTCTTC

D: .
J: TRBJ1-3
V: TRBV30
CDR3: CAWSQVTSGNTIYF
DNA: TGTGCCTGGAGTCAGGTAACCTCTGGAAACACCATATATTTT

D: TRBD2
J: TRBJ2-7
V: TRBV28
CDR3: CASSSFTSGVSHEQYF
DNA: TGTGCCAGCAGTTCGTTCACTAGCGGGGTTTCTCACGAGCAGTACTTC

D: .
J: TRBJ1-3
V: TRBV7-2
CDR3: CASSLLAMGTARNTIYF
DNA: TGTGCCAGCAGCTTACTTGCCATGGGCACCGCAAGAAACACCATATATTTT

D: TRBD1
J: TRBJ1-2
V: TRBV4-1
CDR3: CASSQEGQVIGYTF
DNA: TGCGCCAGCAGCCAAGAGGGACAGGTGATTGGCTACACCTTC

D: .
J: TRBJ1-1
V: TRBV10-3
CDR3: CAISRREGESTEAFF
DNA: TGTGCCATCAGCCGAAGGGAGGGTGAGAGCACTGAAGCTTTCTTT

D: .
J: TRBJ1-6
V: TRBV4-3
CDR3: CASSQFRSFGSPLHF
DNA: TGCGCCAGCAGCCAATTTCGGTCTTTCGGTTCACCCCTCCACTTT

D: .
J: TRBJ1-1
V: TRBV5-5
CDR3: CASSLVYQGSTEAFF
DNA: TGTGCCAGCAGCTTGGTTTACCAGGGGTCTACTGAAGCTTTCTTT

D: TRBD1
J: TRBJ2-5
V: TRBV29-1
CDR3: CSVGGSWTGAQETQYF
DNA: TGCAGCGTTGGCGGGTCTTGGACAGGGGCCCAAGAGACCCAGTACTTC

D: .
J: TRBJ2-6
V: TRBV7-3
CDR3: CASSLGEAGANVLTF
DNA: TGTGCCAGCAGCCTTGGGGAGGCTGGGGCCAACGTCCTGACTTTC

D: TRBD1
J: TRBJ1-1
V: TRBV6-6
CDR3: CASSPRTGGFTEAFF
DNA: TGTGCCAGCAGTCCCCGGACAGGGGGCTTCACTGAAGCTTTCTTT

D: TRBD2
J: TRBJ2-3
V: TRBV6-5
CDR3: CASRLLAASTDTQYF
DNA: TGTGCCAGCAGACTCCTAGCGGCTAGCACAGATACGCAGTATTTT

D: .
J: TRBJ1-1
V: TRBV4-3
CDR3: CASSPAYRVATEAFF
DNA: TGCGCCAGCAGCCCCGCTTACAGGGTTGCCACTGAAGCTTTCTTT

D: .
J: TRBJ1-4
V: TRBV28
CDR3: CASSGEKLFF
DNA: TGTGCCAGCAGTGGCGAAAAACTGTTTTTT

D: .
J: TRBJ2-3
V: TRBV4-2
CDR3: CASSQRTGKFTDTQYF
DNA: TGTGCCAGCAGCCAACGCACAGGGAAGTTCACAGATACGCAGTATTTT

D: TRBD1
J: TRBJ1-5
V: TRBV10-2
CDR3: CASSERTGGNQPQHF
DNA: TGCGCCAGCAGTGAGAGGACAGGGGGGAATCAGCCCCAGCATTTT

D: .
J: TRBJ1-2
V: TRBV5-6
CDR3: CASSPSGFPNYGYTF
DNA: TGTGCCAGCAGTCCCAGCGGATTCCCTAACTATGGCTACACCTTC

D: .
J: TRBJ2-3
V: TRBV29-1
CDR3: CSVELVSGTQYF
DNA: TGCAGCGTTGAACTCGTTTCGGGTACGCAGTATTTT

D: .
J: TRBJ1-4
V: TRBV19
CDR3: CASSTYDRPTAEKLFF
DNA: TGTGCCAGTAGTACGTACGACAGGCCAACCGCTGAAAAACTGTTTTTT

D: .
J: TRBJ1-3
V: TRBV9
CDR3: CASSVAVGGFSGNTIYF
DNA: TGTGCCAGCAGCGTAGCAGTCGGGGGGTTCTCTGGAAACACCATATATTTT

D: TRBD1
J: TRBJ1-5
V: TRBV4-3
CDR3: CASSQGQGKPQHF
DNA: TGCGCCAGCAGCCAAGGACAGGGCAAGCCCCAGCATTTT

D: TRBD1
J: TRBJ1-1
V: TRBV6-5
CDR3: CASRTGDLLPPEAFF
DNA: TGTGCCAGCAGGACAGGGGACCTCCTTCCCCCTGAAGCTTTCTTT

D: .
J: TRBJ1-1
V: TRBV11-2
CDR3: CASSTRANTEAFF
DNA: TGTGCCAGCAGCACCCGAGCGAACACTGAAGCTTTCTTT

D: TRBD1
J: TRBJ2-5
V: TRBV7-2
CDR3: CASSSRDRGQETQYF
DNA: TGTGCCAGCAGCTCCCGGGACAGGGGGCAAGAGACCCAGTACTTC

D: TRBD1
J: TRBJ2-5
V: TRBV2
CDR3: CASSEAAGGSEYF
DNA: TGTGCCAGCAGTGAAGCGGCAGGGGGCTCGGAGTACTTC

D: .
J: TRBJ2-1
V: TRBV7-3
CDR3: CASSRGGGAYNEQFF
DNA: TGTGCCAGCAGCCGAGGGGGGGGAGCCTACAATGAGCAGTTCTTC

D: TRBD1
J: TRBJ2-5
V: TRBV7-2
CDR3: CASSSGTDVRETQYF
DNA: TGTGCCAGCAGCTCCGGGACAGACGTGCGAGAGACCCAGTACTTC

D: .
J: TRBJ1-1
V: TRBV13
CDR3: CASSSGQWDTEAFF
DNA: TGTGCCAGCAGCTCCGGACAGTGGGATACTGAAGCTTTCTTT

D: TRBD1
J: TRBJ2-3
V: TRBV6-5
CDR3: CASSRGRGDTQYF
DNA: TGTGCCAGCAGCAGGGGGCGGGGAGATACGCAGTATTTT

D: .
J: TRBJ1-6
V: TRBV28
CDR3: CASRKTASYNSPLHF
DNA: TGTGCCAGCAGGAAGACAGCATCATATAATTCACCCCTCCACTTT

D: .
J: TRBJ1-5
V: TRBV14
CDR3: CASSQGGRQPQHF
DNA: TGTGCCAGCAGCCAAGGGGGGAGGCAGCCCCAGCATTTT